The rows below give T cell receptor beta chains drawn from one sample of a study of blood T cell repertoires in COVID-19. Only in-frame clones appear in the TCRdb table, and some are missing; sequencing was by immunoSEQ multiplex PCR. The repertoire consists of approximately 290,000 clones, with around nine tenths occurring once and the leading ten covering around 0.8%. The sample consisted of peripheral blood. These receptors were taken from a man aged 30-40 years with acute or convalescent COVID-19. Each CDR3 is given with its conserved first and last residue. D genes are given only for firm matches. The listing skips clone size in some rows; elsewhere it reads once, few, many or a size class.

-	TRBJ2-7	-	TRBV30	TGTGCCTGGAGTGTCTTGAAGGGGATGACCTACGAGCAGTACTTC	CAWSVLKGMTYEQYF
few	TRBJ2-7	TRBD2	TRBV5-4	TGTGCCAGCAGCTCGAATGGACTAGCGGACTACTTC	CASSSNGLADYF
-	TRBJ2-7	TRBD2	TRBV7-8	TGTGCCAGCAGCTTAGCGGACGGGGGGAGGGAGCAGTACTTC	CASSLADGGREQYF
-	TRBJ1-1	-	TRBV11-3	TGTGCCAGCAGCGGTCCGGGACAAGACACTGAAGCTTTCTTT	CASSGPGQDTEAFF
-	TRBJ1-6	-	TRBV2	TGTGCCAGCACCCCATTGAGACAGAATTCACCCCTCCACTTT	CASTPLRQNSPLHF
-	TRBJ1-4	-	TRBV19	TGTGCCAGTAGTAAACAGGGCACTCCTGAAAAACTGTTTTTT	CASSKQGTPEKLFF
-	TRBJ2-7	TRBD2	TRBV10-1	TGCGCCAGGGGGGAGCGGGACGACGAGCAGTACTTC	CARGERDDEQYF
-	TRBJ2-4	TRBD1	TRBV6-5	TGTGCCAGCAGTCCGGGGACAGGGAAAAACATTCAGTACTTC	CASSPGTGKNIQYF
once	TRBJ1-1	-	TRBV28	TGTGCCAGCAGTTATGTCCCAGGGGACACTGAAGCTTTCTTT	CASSYVPGDTEAFF
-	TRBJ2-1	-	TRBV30	TGTGCCTGGAGTGACAGGTCCCCCTACAATGAGCAGTTCTTC	CAWSDRSPYNEQFF
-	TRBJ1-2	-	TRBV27	TGTGCCAGCAGTTTAGCGGCAGCCTATGGCTACACCTTC	CASSLAAAYGYTF
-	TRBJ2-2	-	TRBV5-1	TGCGCCAGCAGCTTCCGTAGCGGGAACACCGGGGAGCTGTTTTTT	CASSFRSGNTGELFF
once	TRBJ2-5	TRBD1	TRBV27	TGTGCCAGCAGTCAACGACAGGGGCGGGAGACCCAGTACTTC	CASSQRQGRETQYF
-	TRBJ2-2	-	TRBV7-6	TGTGCCAGCAGCTTACCCCGATCGGTAAAACCTACCGGGGAGCTGTTTTTT	CASSLPRSVKPTGELFF
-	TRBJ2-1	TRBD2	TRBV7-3	TGTGCCAGCAGCTTAGTGCGGACTAGCGCCGCAAATGAGCAGTTCTTC	CASSLVRTSAANEQFF
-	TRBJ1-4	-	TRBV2	TGTGCCAGCAACGCGAGGAGGGACAATGAAAAACTGTTTTTT	CASNARRDNEKLFF
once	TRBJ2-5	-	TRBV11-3	TGTGCCAGCAGCTTATCTGGACTTTCACAAGAGACCCAGTACTTC	CASSLSGLSQETQYF
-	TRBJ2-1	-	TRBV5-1	TGCGCCAGCAGCACCCTGGGGGGGGCACTCTACAATGAGCAGTTCTTC	CASSTLGGALYNEQFF
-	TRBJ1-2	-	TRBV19	TGTGCCAGTACAGGGGTTAATCTCAATGGCTACACCTTC	CASTGVNLNGYTF
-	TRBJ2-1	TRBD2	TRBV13	TGTGCCAGCAGCTTAGGGACTAGCGGGAGGGAAGAGCAGTTCTTC	CASSLGTSGREEQFF
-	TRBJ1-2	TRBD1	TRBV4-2	TGTGCCAGCAGCCAAGAGGGGGACAGGCGGTATGGCTACACCTTC	CASSQEGDRRYGYTF
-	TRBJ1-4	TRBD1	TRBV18	TGTGCCAGCTCACCGACTTCAGGGGGCCGACTCGAAAAACTGTTTTTT	CASSPTSGGRLEKLFF
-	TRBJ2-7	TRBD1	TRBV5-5	TGTGCCAGCAGCGTGGCCGGGACAGGGGGCTATAGGCAGTACTTC	CASSVAGTGGYRQYF
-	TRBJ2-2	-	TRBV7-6	TGTGCCAGCAGCCCGGATAGCGGACCGAACACCGGGGAGCTGTTTTTT	CASSPDSGPNTGELFF
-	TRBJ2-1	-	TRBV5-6	TGTGCCAGCAGCTTGGGGGGCCCTACCGCCGTTGGTGAGCAGTTCTTC	CASSLGGPTAVGEQFF
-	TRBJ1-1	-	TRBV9	TGTGCCAGCAGCGTAGTTTCCAGGGCGATGAACACTGAAGCTTTCTTT	CASSVVSRAMNTEAFF
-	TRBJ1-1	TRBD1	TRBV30	TGTGCCTTGACAGGGCATTTCACTGAAGCTTTCTTT	CALTGHFTEAFF
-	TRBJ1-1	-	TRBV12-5	TGTGCTAGTGGTTTGGTAGGGGGGGGCGACACTGAAGCTTTCTTT	CASGLVGGGDTEAFF